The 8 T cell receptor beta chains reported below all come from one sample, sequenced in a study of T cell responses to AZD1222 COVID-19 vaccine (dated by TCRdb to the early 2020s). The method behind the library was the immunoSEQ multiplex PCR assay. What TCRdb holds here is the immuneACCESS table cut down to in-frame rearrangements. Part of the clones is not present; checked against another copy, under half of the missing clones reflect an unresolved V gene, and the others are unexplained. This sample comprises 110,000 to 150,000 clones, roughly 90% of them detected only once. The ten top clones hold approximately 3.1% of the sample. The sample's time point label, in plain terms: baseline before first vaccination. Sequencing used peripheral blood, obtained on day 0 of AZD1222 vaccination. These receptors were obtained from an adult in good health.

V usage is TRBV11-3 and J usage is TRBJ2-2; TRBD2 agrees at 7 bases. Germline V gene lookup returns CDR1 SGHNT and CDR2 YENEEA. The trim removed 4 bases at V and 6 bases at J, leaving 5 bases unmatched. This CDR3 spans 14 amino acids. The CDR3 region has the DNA TGTGCCAGCAGCTCTGGGGGGGAGGCCGGGGAGCTGTTTTTT. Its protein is CASSSGGEAGELFF.

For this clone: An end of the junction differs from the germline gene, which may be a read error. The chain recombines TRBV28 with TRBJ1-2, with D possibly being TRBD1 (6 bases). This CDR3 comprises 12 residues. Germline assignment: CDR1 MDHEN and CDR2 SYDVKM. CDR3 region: CASSPAGAAALF. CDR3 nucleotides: TGTGCCAGCAGTCCCGCGGGGGCGGCCGCCCTGTTC.

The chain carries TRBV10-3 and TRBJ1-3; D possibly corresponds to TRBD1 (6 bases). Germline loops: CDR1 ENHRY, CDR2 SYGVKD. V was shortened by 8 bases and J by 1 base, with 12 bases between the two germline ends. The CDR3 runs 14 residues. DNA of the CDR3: TGTGCCATCCAACTAGACAGGTCTGGAAACACCATATATTTT. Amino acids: CAIQLDRSGNTIYF.

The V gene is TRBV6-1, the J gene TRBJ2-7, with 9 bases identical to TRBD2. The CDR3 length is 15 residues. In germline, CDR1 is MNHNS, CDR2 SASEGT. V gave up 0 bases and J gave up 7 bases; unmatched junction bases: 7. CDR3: CASSEAASGEWEQYF. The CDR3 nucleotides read TGTGCCAGCAGTGAAGCTGCTAGCGGGGAATGGGAGCAGTACTTC.

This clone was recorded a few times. This CDR3 reads CASRTGQGYTEAFF. The CDR3 coding sequence is TGTGCCAGCAGGACAGGACAGGGGTACACTGAAGCTTTCTTT. This chain connects TRBV6-5 to TRBJ1-1, with 9 bases matching TRBD1. CDR1 and CDR2 (germline): MNHEY, SVGAGI. The CDR3 spans 14 residues. V gave up 6 bases and J gave up 3 bases; unmatched junction bases: 5.

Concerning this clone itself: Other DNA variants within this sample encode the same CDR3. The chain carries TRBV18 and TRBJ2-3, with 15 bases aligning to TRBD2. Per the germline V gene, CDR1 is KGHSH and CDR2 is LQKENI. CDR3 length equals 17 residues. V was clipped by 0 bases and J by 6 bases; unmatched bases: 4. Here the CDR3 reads CASSPPGLAGGTDTQYF. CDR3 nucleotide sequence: TGTGCCAGCTCACCACCGGGACTAGCGGGGGGAACGGATACGCAGTATTTT.

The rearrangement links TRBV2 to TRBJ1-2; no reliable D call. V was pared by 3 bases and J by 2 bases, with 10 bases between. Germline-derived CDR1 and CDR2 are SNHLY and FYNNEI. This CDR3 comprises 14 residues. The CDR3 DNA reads TGTGCCAGCAGTGACTTTGAACACAACTATGGCTACACCTTC. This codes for CASSDFEHNYGYTF. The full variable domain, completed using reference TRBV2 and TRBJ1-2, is EPEVTQTPSHQVTQMGQEVILRCVPISNHLYFYWYRQILGQKVEFLVSFYNNEISEKSEIFDDQFSVERPDGSNFTLKIRSTKLEDSAMYFCASSDFEHNYGYTFGSGTRLTVV.

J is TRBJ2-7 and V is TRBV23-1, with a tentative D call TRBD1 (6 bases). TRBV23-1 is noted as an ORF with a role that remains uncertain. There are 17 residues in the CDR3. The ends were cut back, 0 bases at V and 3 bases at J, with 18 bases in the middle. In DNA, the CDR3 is TGCGCCAGCAGTCAATCGAGTGGGACAAGGTTAAACTACGAGCAGTACTTC. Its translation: CASSQSSGTRLNYEQYF.